The following is a T cell receptor beta chain sequence with its context. The data originate from a study of cytomegalovirus exposure and HLA in healthy donors. The CDR3 sequence is 13 residues long. Trimming took 4 bases from V and 4 from J, leaving 11 bases between them. Germline CDR1 is GTSNPN and CDR2 is SVGIG (reference sequence). The study ran its PCR with 60 Vbeta and 13 Jbeta primers. Profiling relied on immunoSEQ multiplex PCR, and the TCRdb table lists in-frame clones only, not all of them. Its table lists roughly 57,000 clones. Source material: PBMCs. V is TRBV30 and J is TRBJ1-5; a possible D gene is TRBD1 (5 bases). This TCR came from a woman aged 25 to 39 in good health and CMV-seropositive. Here the CDR3 reads CAWTLGGNQPQHF. The DNA for the CDR3 is TGTGCCTGGACCCTCGGGGGAAATCAGCCCCAGCATTTT. The entire variable domain, with the rest obtained from reference TRBV30 and TRBJ1-5, is as follows: SQTIHQWPATLVQPVGSPLSLECTVEGTSNPNLYWYRQAAGRGLQLLFYSVGIGQISSEVPQNLSASRPQDRQFILSSKKLLLSDSGFYLCAWTLGGNQPQHFGDGTRLSIL.